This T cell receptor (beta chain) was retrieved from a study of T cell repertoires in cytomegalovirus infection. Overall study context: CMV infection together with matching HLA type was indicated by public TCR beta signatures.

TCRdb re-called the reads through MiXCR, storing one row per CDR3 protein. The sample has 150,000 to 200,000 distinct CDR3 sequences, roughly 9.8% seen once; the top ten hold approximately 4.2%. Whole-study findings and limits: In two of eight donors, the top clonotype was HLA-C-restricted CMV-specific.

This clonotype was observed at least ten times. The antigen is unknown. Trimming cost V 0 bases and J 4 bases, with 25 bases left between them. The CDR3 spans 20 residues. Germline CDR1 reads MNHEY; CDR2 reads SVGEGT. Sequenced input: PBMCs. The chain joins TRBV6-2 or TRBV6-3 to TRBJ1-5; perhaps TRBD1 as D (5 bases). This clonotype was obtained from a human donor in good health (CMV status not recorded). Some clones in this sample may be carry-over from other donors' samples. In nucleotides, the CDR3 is TGTGCCAGCAGTTACTCTCCTCCGGGACCTATAACCCCTTGGAATCAGCCCCAGCATTTT. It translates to CASSYSPPGPITPWNQPQHF.